A selection of T cell receptor beta chains follows, all from one sample in a study of regulatory T cells in long-lasting Graves disease. TCRdb reprocessed the multiplex PCR reads via MiXCR and lists one record per CDR3 protein. This sample has under 450,000 distinct CDR3 sequences, with about 10% found just once. The sample was also reused in another study, on T cells in Graves' hyperthyroidism and ophthalmopathy.

Material: peripheral blood mononuclear cells (PBMCs), obtained at new diagnosis, from a patient treated with antithyroid drugs. These TCRs come from a woman in her late teens or twenties with Graves disease. Both conserved end residues are part of each CDR3. D genes are given only for firm matches. Size values are once, few and many counts, or a class for expanded clones, and some rows have none.

d_gene: -
j_gene: TRBJ1-2
v_gene: TRBV20-1
abundance: many
CDR3nt: TGCAGTGCTACCCATTCGGGGGTCGCTTATGGCTACACCTTC
CDR3aa: CSATHSGVAYGYTF

d_gene: -
j_gene: TRBJ1-5
v_gene: TRBV12-3/TRBV12-4
abundance: -
CDR3nt: TGTGCCAGCAGTTTGTGGCAGGGAAGTCAGCTCCAGCATTTT
CDR3aa: CASSLWQGSQLQHF

d_gene: -
j_gene: TRBJ2-1
v_gene: TRBV9
abundance: few
CDR3nt: TGTGCCAGCAGCCCCTGGGGCATCCTCGATGAGCAGTTCTTC
CDR3aa: CASSPWGILDEQFF

d_gene: TRBD1
j_gene: TRBJ2-1
v_gene: TRBV20-1
abundance: many
CDR3nt: TGCAGTGCTAACAACCGACCCGGGACAGCATATTACAATGAGCAGTTCTTC
CDR3aa: CSANNRPGTAYYNEQFF

d_gene: -
j_gene: TRBJ2-7
v_gene: TRBV6-1
abundance: -
CDR3nt: TGTGCCAGCAATATAGGGCGTGAGCAGTACTTC
CDR3aa: CASNIGREQYF

d_gene: -
j_gene: TRBJ2-2
v_gene: TRBV5-6
abundance: many
CDR3nt: TGTGCCAGCAGCTTGTTCCGAGCGAACACCGGGGAGCTGTTTTTT
CDR3aa: CASSLFRANTGELFF

d_gene: TRBD2
j_gene: TRBJ2-1
v_gene: TRBV7-3
abundance: -
CDR3nt: TGTGCCAGCAGCCTTACGAATCCGGGACTAGTCCGTGAGCAGTTCTTC
CDR3aa: CASSLTNPGLVREQFF

d_gene: -
j_gene: TRBJ2-3
v_gene: TRBV5-8
abundance: many
CDR3nt: TGTGCCAGCAGTCTGGAGCAGGGCACAGATACGCAGTATTTT
CDR3aa: CASSLEQGTDTQYF

d_gene: -
j_gene: TRBJ2-5
v_gene: TRBV10-3
abundance: -
CDR3nt: TGTGCCATCAGTGAGTCGGGGTTCCAAGAGACCCAGTACTTC
CDR3aa: CAISESGFQETQYF

d_gene: -
j_gene: TRBJ1-1
v_gene: TRBV5-1
abundance: many
CDR3nt: TGCGCCAGCAGCTCCGCTGACAGGTCGATGAACACTGAAGCTTTCTTT
CDR3aa: CASSSADRSMNTEAFF

d_gene: TRBD2
j_gene: TRBJ2-1
v_gene: TRBV11-2
abundance: many
CDR3nt: TGTGCCAGCAGCCGTAGGACTAGCTCCTACAATGAGCAGTTCTTC
CDR3aa: CASSRRTSSYNEQFF

d_gene: -
j_gene: TRBJ1-1
v_gene: TRBV28
abundance: many
CDR3nt: TGTGCCAGCAGTTCCCCAGGACAGCTAGAAGCTTTCTTT
CDR3aa: CASSSPGQLEAFF

d_gene: -
j_gene: TRBJ2-1
v_gene: TRBV6-1
abundance: many
CDR3nt: TGTGCCAGCAGACGGGCAGTGACTGCAACCTACAATGAGCAGTTCTTC
CDR3aa: CASRRAVTATYNEQFF

d_gene: -
j_gene: TRBJ2-1
v_gene: TRBV7-8
abundance: many
CDR3nt: TGTGCCAGCAGCTACCCCGATCGACAAAAGCAATACAATGAGCAGTTCTTC
CDR3aa: CASSYPDRQKQYNEQFF

d_gene: -
j_gene: TRBJ1-1
v_gene: TRBV5-1
abundance: many
CDR3nt: TGCGCCAGCAGCCCCGATGCGGGGCCGCTCGTTGAAGCTTTCTTT
CDR3aa: CASSPDAGPLVEAFF

d_gene: TRBD2
j_gene: TRBJ2-5
v_gene: TRBV19
abundance: -
CDR3nt: TGTGCCAGTAGTATGCTGAGCGGGAGTGAACAAGAGACCCAGTGCTTC
CDR3aa: CASSMLSGSEQETQCF

d_gene: -
j_gene: TRBJ1-5
v_gene: TRBV19
abundance: many
CDR3nt: TGTGCCACTGCGACAGGCTTTCATCAGCCCCAGCATTTT
CDR3aa: CATATGFHQPQHF

d_gene: -
j_gene: TRBJ2-1
v_gene: TRBV29-1
abundance: many
CDR3nt: TGCAGCGTTTGCGCGGGGAGCTCCTACAATGAGCAGTTCTTC
CDR3aa: CSVCAGSSYNEQFF

d_gene: -
j_gene: TRBJ1-1
v_gene: TRBV12-3/TRBV12-4
abundance: -
CDR3nt: TGTGCCAGCAGAGCATCCCCGGGACTTGAAGCTTTCTTT
CDR3aa: CASRASPGLEAFF

d_gene: -
j_gene: TRBJ1-3
v_gene: TRBV28
abundance: many
CDR3nt: TGTGCCAGCATCCAAGGGGGGGGCTCTGGAAACACCATATATTTT
CDR3aa: CASIQGGGSGNTIYF

d_gene: -
j_gene: TRBJ1-4
v_gene: TRBV6-2/TRBV6-3
abundance: few
CDR3nt: TGTGCCAGCAGTTACGGCACTACTAATGAAAAACTGTTTTTT
CDR3aa: CASSYGTTNEKLFF

d_gene: TRBD1
j_gene: TRBJ2-1
v_gene: TRBV7-9
abundance: many
CDR3nt: TGTGCCAGCATCGAGACGGACAGGGGGCGAAACAATGAGCAGTTCTTC
CDR3aa: CASIETDRGRNNEQFF

d_gene: -
j_gene: TRBJ2-1
v_gene: TRBV15
abundance: -
CDR3nt: TGTGCCACCAGCAGAGGACCCAGCTCCTACAATGAGCAGTTCTTC
CDR3aa: CATSRGPSSYNEQFF

d_gene: TRBD2
j_gene: TRBJ2-1
v_gene: TRBV7-9
abundance: many
CDR3nt: TGTGCCAGCAGCTTCACTAGCGGGAGTTTGAATGAGCAGTTCTTC
CDR3aa: CASSFTSGSLNEQFF

d_gene: TRBD1
j_gene: TRBJ1-2
v_gene: TRBV19
abundance: -
CDR3nt: TGTGCCAGTCACGACAGGGGCAATGGCTACACCTTC
CDR3aa: CASHDRGNGYTF

d_gene: -
j_gene: TRBJ2-2
v_gene: TRBV5-6
abundance: many
CDR3nt: TGTGCCAGCAGCTTGGGGGGCTACAACACCGGGGAGCTGTTTTTT
CDR3aa: CASSLGGYNTGELFF

d_gene: -
j_gene: TRBJ1-1
v_gene: TRBV12-3/TRBV12-4
abundance: many
CDR3nt: TGTGCCAGCAGTTTCAGCAGGGCCGTCATGAACACTGAAGCTTTCTTT
CDR3aa: CASSFSRAVMNTEAFF

d_gene: -
j_gene: TRBJ2-5
v_gene: TRBV7-3
abundance: many
CDR3nt: TGTGCCAGCAGCGCCCAAACGGGCCTCCGGGAGACCCAGTACTTC
CDR3aa: CASSAQTGLRETQYF

d_gene: TRBD2
j_gene: TRBJ2-1
v_gene: TRBV20-1
abundance: few
CDR3nt: TGCAGTGCTAATACACTAGCGGGAGGGGGGAATGAGCAGTTCTTC
CDR3aa: CSANTLAGGGNEQFF

d_gene: TRBD2
j_gene: TRBJ2-3
v_gene: TRBV28
abundance: -
CDR3nt: TGTGCCAGCCGGGGACTAGCGGGGGCCACAGATACGCAGTATTTT
CDR3aa: CASRGLAGATDTQYF

d_gene: TRBD2
j_gene: TRBJ2-5
v_gene: TRBV7-9
abundance: few
CDR3nt: TGTGCCAGCAGCTTTAGCGGGAGAAAGGAGACCCAGTACTTC
CDR3aa: CASSFSGRKETQYF

d_gene: -
j_gene: TRBJ2-3
v_gene: TRBV20-1
abundance: many
CDR3nt: TGCAGTGCTAGAGATCTAGGGGGTACGCAGTATTTT
CDR3aa: CSARDLGGTQYF

d_gene: -
j_gene: TRBJ2-5
v_gene: TRBV5-1
abundance: many
CDR3nt: TGCGCCAGCAGCGTCGGAGGTGGGGAGACCCAGTACTTC
CDR3aa: CASSVGGGETQYF

d_gene: -
j_gene: TRBJ1-1
v_gene: TRBV29-1
abundance: many
CDR3nt: TGCAGCGTTGACAGGGTGAACACTGAAGCTTTCTTT
CDR3aa: CSVDRVNTEAFF